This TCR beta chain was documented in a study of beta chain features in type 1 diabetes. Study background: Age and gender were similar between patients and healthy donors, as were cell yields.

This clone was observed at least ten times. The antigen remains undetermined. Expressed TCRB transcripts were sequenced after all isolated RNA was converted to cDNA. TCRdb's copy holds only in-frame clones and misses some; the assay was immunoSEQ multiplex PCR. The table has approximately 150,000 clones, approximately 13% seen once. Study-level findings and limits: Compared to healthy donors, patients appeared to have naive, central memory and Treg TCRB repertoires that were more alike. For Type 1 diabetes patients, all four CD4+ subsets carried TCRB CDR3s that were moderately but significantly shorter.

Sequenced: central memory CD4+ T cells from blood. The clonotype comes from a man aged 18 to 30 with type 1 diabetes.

The DNA of the CDR3 is TGTGCCTGGAGGGGAAACAGGGTCCAGAACGTACACGAGCAGTACTTC. This codes for CAWRGNRVQNVHEQYF. The V and J genes are TRBV30 and TRBJ2-7; TRBD1 might be the D (6 bases). Germline values: CDR1 GTSNPN, CDR2 SVGIG (reference sequence). V was cut by 3 bases and J by 5 bases, with 23 bases left in between. The CDR3 spans 16 residues.